This T cell receptor beta chain was profiled in a study of CD8 T cells in ankylosing spondylitis (dated by TCRdb to 2017 to 2019). Looking at the study overall: The study profiled T cell receptor beta repertoires in healthy donors and ankylosing spondylitis patients to find disease-linked TCR variants. The full study cohort was made up of approximately 27 ankylosing spondylitis patients and around 100 healthy donors. Samples of peripheral blood were taken, and for ankylosing spondylitis patients, synovial fluid was collected as well.

This clonotype was counted at least ten times. Its specific antigen is unknown. Base qualities were left out, and no much larger clone turns up one base away. Study-wide findings and limitations: Blood from ankylosing spondylitis patients appeared to be characterized by a TCR beta motif made up of fewer than ten highly homologous amino acid variants. Some TCR beta motif variants had previously been reported in synovial fluid and blood of reactive arthritis patients, which suggested common disease-initiation mechanisms. The disease-linked clones were reported as significantly enriched in matched synovial fluid samples from ankylosing spondylitis patients. A CD8+ phenotype was shown by the disease-linked clones, which were found at relatively low frequencies in peripheral blood.

Sequencer: Illumina HiSeq 2500. Quantitative 5'-RACE with molecular barcodes was the method used to prepare the TCR beta libraries. Turning to the authors' computational methods: To identify disease-linked TCR variants, a new computational method was used, one built on a probabilistic model of VDJ rearrangement. TCRdb reanalyzed the raw reads on its own, using fastp at Q25 for trimming and MiXCR for clone calling, and kept in-frame beta chains. Rows with a matching CDR3 protein are joined into one entry that keeps the most common DNA and genes. The V and J calls here are based on TCRdb, not the publication. Present in this sample are roughly 48,000 distinct CDR3 sequences, around 7.4% of which were seen just once. 8% to 9.5% of the sample belongs to the ten largest clones. The CDR3 goes from the cysteine to the phenylalanine over 17 residues. CDR3 DNA only is kept here, 51 bases in frame from base 1. CDR1 SGHTA and CDR2 FQGTGA were looked up in the germline V gene. V drops 5 bases and J drops 1 base, leaving 20 bases in between.

This TCR derives from a female donor with ankylosing spondylitis or in good health (not recorded which). Sequencing was carried out using blood, either unsorted or a sorted T cell fraction (not recorded which). The rearrangement combines TRBV7-3 with TRBJ1-2, with no confident D gene call. The encoded CDR3 is CASSEGYMGGYNYGYTF. The nucleotide sequence reads as follows: TGTGCCAGCAGCGAGGGTTATATGGGAGGATATAACTATGGCTACACCTTC.